One T cell receptor beta chain is described in this entry. V was clipped by 6 bases and J by 3 bases; unmatched bases: 11. The germline V gene has CDR1 SNHLY and CDR2 FYNNEI. This CDR3 has 16 amino acids. This sample is part of a study of blood T cell repertoires in COVID-19. The wider study: Spain, Italy and the United States supplied samples that represented acute and convalescent COVID-19. Sources were T cells, B-cell-depleted T cells, or PBMCs; the material itself was cDNA or gDNA.

This table comes from immunoSEQ multiplex PCR, and its TCRdb copy is limited to in-frame clones, with some not included. This sample yields around 280,000 clones, of which roughly 89% are seen a single time; 6% belongs to the top ten. Sequences were obtained from PBMCs or T cells enriched from blood (not recorded which). The J gene is TRBJ2-3, the V gene TRBV2, with TRBD1 matching 8 bases. The sequence derives from a middle-aged woman who had recovered from COVID-19. The chain's CDR3 is CASRKLQGVGTDTQYF. DNA for the CDR3: TGTGCCAGCAGGAAGTTACAGGGGGTAGGAACAGATACGCAGTATTTT.